This T cell receptor beta chain was found in a study of blood T cell repertoires in COVID-19 (dated by TCRdb to about 2020). As for the study more broadly: Samples covering the acute and convalescent phases of COVID-19 were provided by collaborators in the United States, Italy and Spain. The repertoires were released in a freely available public database meant as a resource for research on the immune response to SARS-CoV-2. Sample metadata almost always included a de-identified subject ID, COVID-19 status, age in years and sex. The samples were drawn from the first 160 participants of the ongoing ImmuneRACE study and from about 1,200 subjects provided by 6 global collaborators. Where available, HLA class I and class II types were taken from metadata supplied by the sample provider and were not determined by assay-based typing. The prospective study material was composed of cDNA or gDNA derived from T cells, B-cell-depleted T cells, or PBMCs. Deeply sampled blood TCRbeta repertoires from subjects exposed to, actively infected with, or recovered from COVID-19 were included in the dataset.

Participants in the prospective study were aged roughly 18 to 100 years, lived in some 24 United States geographic areas, and enrolled through a virtual design. Cohort assignment in the prospective study relied on participant-reported clinical history from a screening survey and a study questionnaire. Each participant in the prospective study had whole blood, serum and a nasopharyngeal or oropharyngeal swab collected by mobile phlebotomists. Additional blood draws and questionnaires over an approximately two-month period could optionally be provided by prospective study participants. Before DNA extraction, blood samples from the prospective study were shipped at room temperature or frozen. Beyond this particular receptor, the publication reports: The quantity of clinical and demographic metadata differed by source and by participant and was supplied without curation.

On this clone itself: What this receptor recognizes is not known. No base quality values were provided; no much bigger clone lies one nucleotide off.

TCRbeta CDR3 regions were amplified from genomic DNA by means of the immunoSEQ Assay, a bias-controlled multiplex PCR. The study's processing was this. Nucleated cell counts per sample were estimated from amplification of reference gene primers within the assay. Sequence reads were collapsed and filtered to measure the absolute abundance of every unique TCRbeta CDR3 rearrangement. Productive Simpson clonality was computed per sample as the square root of Simpson's diversity index over productive rearrangements. TCRdb took this table from immuneACCESS and kept in-frame rearrangements with V and J called. Such tables lack part of the clones; where checked against another copy, unresolved V genes explain under half of the gap, and the rest is unexplained. V and J calls and clone size are those listed in that table; D and trimming were worked out from the DNA. Here the sample has under 250,000 clones; around 81% occur a single time. Just under 9% of the sample belongs to the ten largest clones.

The TCR was taken from a woman aged 50 to 65 with acute COVID-19. The sequencing input was PBMCs or T cells enriched from blood (not recorded which).

The CDR3 in this case is CASTTRQGNTEAFF. At the DNA level, the sequence is TGTGCCAGCACTACAAGACAGGGGAACACTGAAGCTTTCTTT. This chain is built from TRBV7-9 and TRBJ1-1; TRBD1 fits 7 bases in the junction. Measured from the cysteine to the phenylalanine, the CDR3 is 14 residues long. The CDR3 DNA has 42 bases and is translated from base 1. Reading the germline V gene (reference sequence) gives CDR1 SEHNR and CDR2 FQNEAQ. Here V drops 7 bases and J drops 1 base, and the junction holds 6 bases not matched to any gene.